This T cell receptor beta chain came from a study of CD8+ T cells in alopecia areata. cDNA prepared by RNA extraction and subsequent reverse transcription served as the template for sequencing. Only in-frame clones appear in the TCRdb table, and some are missing; sequencing was by immunoSEQ multiplex PCR. This repertoire shows 150,000 to 200,000 clones, roughly 60% found once; its top ten account for approximately 15%. Treatment indicated: oral pan-JAK inhibitor, 5-10 mg twice daily. Germline loops: CDR1 MNHNS, CDR2 SASEGT. The CDR3 runs to 11 residues. The ends were cut back, 1 base at V and 11 bases at J, with 6 bases in the middle.

The source is a human donor with alopecia areata. The chain is built from TRBV6-1 and TRBJ1-5; D not certain. The sequencing here drew on CD4+ T cells sorted from blood, taken at week 24, from a patient treated with tofacitinib. In DNA, the CDR3 is TGTGCCAGCAGTGAAGGGCCGGCCCAGCATTTT. It yields the protein CASSEGPAQHF.